These 16 T cell receptor beta chains came from one sample sequenced in a study of CD8 T cells in ankylosing spondylitis. TCRdb passed the 5' RACE reads through MiXCR, listing each CDR3 protein once. The repertoire consists of roughly 260,000 distinct CDR3 sequences, with over 15% occurring once and the leading ten covering around 8%. Sequencing used blood, either unsorted or a sorted T cell fraction (not recorded which). These receptors all stem from a male donor with ankylosing spondylitis or in good health (not recorded which).

This sequence joins TRBV6-1 and TRBJ2-7; 9 positions agree with TRBD1. Germline V gene lookup returns CDR1 MNHNS and CDR2 SASEGT. The CDR3 is made up of 17 amino acids. V was pared by 2 bases and J by 1 base, with 9 bases of the junction left unmatched. CDR3 in amino acids: CASSEFAGTGLSYEQYV. DNA of the CDR3: TGTGCCAGCAGTGAATTTGCCGGGACAGGGCTATCCTACGAGCAGTACGTC.

In this sample, this clonotype turned up many times. This chain connects TRBV3-1 to TRBJ2-3; D unresolved. The CDR3 has 13 residues. Trimming pared 4 bases from V and 1 base from J, leaving 6 bases between. CDR1 is LGHDT, CDR2 YNNKEL, per germline (reference sequence). CDR3 sequence (DNA): TGTGCCAGCAGCCCGCCGCGCACAGATACGCAGTATTTT. This codes for CASSPPRTDTQYF.

Only a few counts were recorded for this clonotype. This sequence joins TRBV28 and TRBJ1-6; the D gene is possibly TRBD1 (5 bases). Trimming removed 4 bases at V and 7 bases at J, with 11 bases between. CDR3 length: 14 amino acids. Per germline, CDR1 MDHEN and CDR2 SYDVKM. For the CDR3, the DNA is TGTGCCAGCAGTTGGTCGCAGGGAAATTCACCCCTCCACTTT. This codes for CASSWSQGNSPLHF.

This clonotype was recorded at least ten times. The chain is built from TRBV6-5 and TRBJ1-2; D remains unclear. The germline V and J ends were trimmed by 2 bases and 2 bases, with 3 bases remaining between them. CDR3 length equals 12 residues. Germline CDR1 and CDR2: MNHEY and SVGAGI. CDR3 DNA: TGTGCCAGCAGTTACGGCAACTATGGCTACACCTTC. Its protein is CASSYGNYGYTF.

Regarding this clonotype: Since a much larger clone is just one base distant, this may be a read error. The rearrangement links TRBV29-1 to TRBJ2-5; maybe TRBD1 (7 bases). Trimming removed 4 bases at V and 5 bases at J, with 14 bases between. Germline CDR1 reads SQVTM; CDR2 reads ANQGSEA. This CDR3 comprises 13 residues. Written as DNA, the CDR3 is TGCAGCGTTGGCTGGCCAGGGGGGGAGACCCAGTACTTC. It translates to CSVGWPGGETQYF.

The V gene is TRBV7-9, the J gene TRBJ1-1; D unresolved. The V end lost 0 bases, the J end lost 2 bases, and 10 bases lay between the germline ends. CDR1 SEHNR and CDR2 FQNEAQ come from the germline V gene (reference sequence). The CDR3 sequence is 15 residues long. The CDR3 sequence is CASSLARGLNTEAFF. DNA of the CDR3: TGTGCCAGCAGCTTAGCGCGAGGGTTAAACACTGAAGCTTTCTTT.

The genes are TRBV24-1 and TRBJ2-3, with 7 positions matching TRBD2. Losses at the gene ends were 5 bases for V and 2 bases for J; bases not matched to a gene: 3. Germline CDR1 KGHDR, CDR2 SFDVKD. This CDR3 comprises 14 residues. CDR3 amino acids: CATSGGGLTDTQYF. In DNA form, the CDR3 reads TGTGCCACCAGTGGCGGGGGACTCACAGATACGCAGTATTTT.

The chain recombines TRBV27 with TRBJ1-1; D remains ambiguous. This CDR3 spans 16 amino acids. Trimming stripped 3 bases from V and 1 base from J, with 15 bases between. Germline CDR1 reads MNHEY; CDR2 reads SMNVEV (reference sequence). This chain's CDR3 is CASSLDRLDPNTEAFF. The CDR3 DNA is TGTGCCAGCAGTTTGGACCGCCTGGATCCGAACACTGAAGCTTTCTTT.

There are a few counts of this clonotype. V is TRBV5-5 and J is TRBJ2-1; 7 bases match TRBD2. Per germline, CDR1 SGHKS and CDR2 YYEKEE (reference sequence). With 4 bases clipped from V and 8 bases from J, the junction kept 6 bases outside the gene matches. CDR3 length: 13 residues. CDR3 nucleotide sequence: TGTGCCAGCAGCGGCGGGAGTGGACATGAGCAGTTCTTC. This encodes CASSGGSGHEQFF.

This clonotype was seen repeatedly, ten times or more. J is TRBJ2-3 and V is TRBV5-1; 8 nucleotides agree with TRBD2. The germline V gene encodes CDR1 SGHRS and CDR2 YFSETQ. CDR3 length equals 14 residues. V lost 1 base and J lost 4; bases outside the gene matches: 2. Written as DNA, the CDR3 is TGCGCCAGCAGCTTGCCGGGAGGGTCAGATACGCAGTATTTT. It specifies CASSLPGGSDTQYF.

This clonotype has just a few counts. The chain joins TRBV4-2 to TRBJ2-3, with D tentatively TRBD2 (7 bases). The CDR3 length is 15 residues. Germline loops: CDR1 LGHNA, CDR2 YNFKEQ. V was trimmed by 4 bases and J by 4 bases, leaving 15 bases between them. The CDR3: CASSRRWEGADTQYF. CDR3 DNA: TGTGCCAGCAGCCGGCGTTGGGAGGGGGCAGATACGCAGTATTTT.

Comment on this clonotype: A single base separates this from a much larger clone, so it may be a read error. The chain combines TRBV10-3 with TRBJ2-1; D is uncertain. The CDR3 contains 10 residues. Germline values: CDR1 ENHRY, CDR2 SYGVKD. CDR3: CVTSEDEQFF. Written as DNA, the CDR3 is TGTGTCACCTCTGAAGATGAGCAGTTCTTC.

CDR3 nucleotide sequence: TGTGCCAGCAGTGTCGGTCATCCAAGGAGTGAAAAACTGTTTTTT. This encodes CASSVGHPRSEKLFF. The rearrangement links TRBV2 to TRBJ1-4; no firm D call. The CDR3 runs to 15 residues. V was pared by 4 bases and J by 7 bases, with 16 bases between. CDR1 and CDR2 from the germline V gene are SNHLY and FYNNEI.

The V and J genes are TRBV4-2 and TRBJ1-6, with 7 bases lining up with TRBD1. CDR1 is LGHNA, CDR2 YNFKEQ, per germline. Trimming removed 4 bases from V and 7 bases from J; junction bases left unmatched: 4. The CDR3 has 14 residues. CDR3 coding DNA: TGTGCCAGCAGCCGCGGGACAGCCAATTCACCCCTCCACTTT. Translated, it gives CASSRGTANSPLHF.

The rearrangement links TRBV3-1 to TRBJ1-4, with D possibly being TRBD1 (5 bases). CDR1 LGHDT and CDR2 YNNKEL come from the germline V gene (reference sequence). The V and J ends lost 5 bases and 1 base respectively, with 11 bases between them. The CDR3 sequence is 15 residues long. CDR3 region: CASSYRQRTNEKLFF. CDR3 nucleotides: TGTGCCAGCAGCTATCGACAGAGAACTAATGAAAAACTGTTTTTT.

This clonotype was detected only a few times. V usage is TRBV28 and J usage is TRBJ2-4; D possibly corresponds to TRBD1 (6 bases). This CDR3 has 13 residues. CDR1 and CDR2 (germline): MDHEN, SYDVKM. V was cut by 5 bases and J by 9 bases, with 14 bases left in between. The chain's CDR3 is CASSQQGFGIQYF. Here the CDR3 DNA reads TGTGCCAGCAGTCAACAGGGTTTCGGCATTCAGTACTTC.